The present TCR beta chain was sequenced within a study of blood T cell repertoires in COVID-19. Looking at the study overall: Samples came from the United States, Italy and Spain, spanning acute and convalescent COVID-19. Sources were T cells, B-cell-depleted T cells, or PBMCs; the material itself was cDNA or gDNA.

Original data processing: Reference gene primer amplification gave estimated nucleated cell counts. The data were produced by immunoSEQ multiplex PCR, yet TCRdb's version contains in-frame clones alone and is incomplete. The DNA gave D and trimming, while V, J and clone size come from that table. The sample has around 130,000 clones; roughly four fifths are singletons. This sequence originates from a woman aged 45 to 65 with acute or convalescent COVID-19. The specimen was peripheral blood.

The CDR3 protein is CARSTVRICRVSYGYTF. CDR3 DNA: TGTGCCAGAAGCACCGTCCGAATCTGCAGGGTATCCTATGGCTACACCTTC. The rearrangement joins TRBV5-3 to TRBJ1-2; TRBD1 might be the D (5 bases). TRBV5-3 counts as an open reading frame of uncertain function. Trimming removed 4 bases at V and 4 bases at J, with 23 bases between. This CDR3 has 17 amino acids.